This T cell receptor (beta chain) comes out of a study of T-cell reconstitution after alpha-beta-depleted transplantation in children. The table lists this clonotype with a few counts. Its antigen remains unidentified. Construction of the TCRbeta library involved unique molecular identifiers. MiXCR, applied by TCRdb to the PCR reads, yields one record per CDR3 protein. The table lists 800,000 to 1,000,000 distinct CDR3 sequences, under 30% of them singletons. V shed 4 bases, J shed 2 bases, and the junction held 14 bases outside the gene matches. The CDR3 runs 17 residues. CDR1 is SGHRS and CDR2 is YFSETQ in the germline V gene. Study conclusions and caveats: Reports say that about two months after transplant, the alpha-beta T cells came out of several hundred graft clones that had expanded. T-cell numbers and diversity, one year after transplant, stemmed largely from T cells that were newly produced.

Sequencing used PBMCs, mostly from graft donor cells, obtained 360 days after TCRalphabeta/CD19-depleted stem cell transplant. V gene TRBV5-1 combines with J gene TRBJ1-2; TRBD1 agrees at 7 bases. The TCR comes from a boy under two years old who had a stem cell transplant for SCID, so the T cells may come from the graft donor. The CDR3 sequence: CASSPGAGDSENYGYTF. The CDR3 DNA sequence: TGCGCCAGCAGCCCGGGGGCCGGGGACAGCGAAAACTATGGCTACACCTTC.